Below, 16 T cell receptor beta chains from the same sample are listed, as sequenced in a study of T cell changes during pregnancy in multiple sclerosis. Sequencing used immunoSEQ multiplex PCR; TCRdb keeps in-frame clones, though not all of them. The sample consists of some 70,000 clones, less than 90% of them appearing once. The starting material was peripheral blood, obtained before pregnancy. The receptors here all came from a female donor with multiple sclerosis, enrolled in a pregnancy study.

J is TRBJ2-4 and V is TRBV7-9, with D tentatively TRBD2 (7 bases). This CDR3 has 16 residues. Trimming shortened V by 6 bases and J by 3 bases, and 18 bases separated the two germline ends. Germline values: CDR1 SEHNR, CDR2 FQNEAQ (reference sequence). The CDR3 nucleotides are TGTGCCAGCAGACCCCGGGGGGCGACCGGCAAAAACATTCAGTACTTC. Translating it yields CASRPRGATGKNIQYF.

This clone has only a few counts. The chain is built from TRBV11-3 and TRBJ1-3; D possibly corresponds to TRBD1 (6 bases). V was trimmed by 3 bases and J by 4 bases, leaving 10 bases between them. CDR1 SGHNT and CDR2 YENEEA come from the germline V gene. The length of the CDR3 is 14 residues. CDR3 nucleotides: TGTGCCAGCAGCTTGGACAGCATAGGAAACACCATATATTTT. This sequence encodes CASSLDSIGNTIYF.

The chain combines TRBV27 with TRBJ2-1; a possible D gene is TRBD2 (5 bases). V lost 0 bases and J lost 9, with 6 bases in between. The CDR3 loop spans 12 amino acids. Germline CDR1 and CDR2: MNHEY and SMNVEV (reference sequence). The CDR3 sequence: CASSLSRGEQFF. Written as DNA, the CDR3 is TGTGCCAGCAGTTTATCTCGGGGTGAGCAGTTCTTC.

This clone appeared a single time. J is TRBJ1-5 and V is TRBV18; D is unclear. The CDR3 has 13 amino acids. The V end lost 3 bases, the J end lost 4 bases, and 7 bases lay between the germline ends. Germline CDR1 is KGHSH and CDR2 is LQKENI. In DNA, the CDR3 is TGTGCCAGCTCACCCATACAGAATCAGCCCCAGCATTTT. The encoded protein is CASSPIQNQPQHF.

The chain recombines TRBV27 with TRBJ1-2; 9 nucleotides match TRBD1. The CDR3 is 16 residues long. Germline CDR1 and CDR2: MNHEY and SMNVEV (reference sequence). Trimming removed 2 bases from V and 5 bases from J; junction bases left unmatched: 9. CDR3 nucleotides: TGTGCCAGCAGTTTACTGGGGGACAGGGTGGCATATGGCTACACCTTC. Translating gives CASSLLGDRVAYGYTF.

This clone was detected only once. The chain combines TRBV9 with TRBJ2-5; 7 positions match TRBD2. The germline V gene has CDR1 SGDLS and CDR2 YYNGEE. The CDR3 contains 14 residues. The trim removed 4 bases at V and 4 bases at J, leaving 7 bases unmatched. The CDR3 bases are TGTGCCAGCAGCCCTCACGGCGGGGGAGAGACCCAGTACTTC. Protein: CASSPHGGGETQYF.

Comments on this clone: Other DNA sequences in this sample translate to the same CDR3. The chain has TRBV7-9 and TRBJ1-5; 9 bases line up with TRBD1. The V gene end was trimmed by 6 bases and the J gene end by 4 bases; junction bases not matched to a gene: 4. Germline V lookup: CDR1 SEHNR, CDR2 FQNEAQ (reference sequence). CDR3 length equals 14 residues. The CDR3 nucleotides read TGTGCCAGCAGTCTGGACAGGGGAAATCAGCCCCAGCATTTT. Encoded protein: CASSLDRGNQPQHF.

V usage is TRBV7-9 and J usage is TRBJ1-1; D remains ambiguous. This CDR3 spans 12 amino acids. Germline V gives CDR1 SEHNR, CDR2 FQNEAQ (reference sequence). V was shortened by 5 bases and J by 4 bases, with 8 bases between the two germline ends. Here the CDR3 DNA reads TGTGCCAGCAGCGAGGAGGGCACTGAAGCTTTCTTT. Protein product: CASSEEGTEAFF.

This clone was seen once. V and J are TRBV18 and TRBJ1-2; 7 bases map to TRBD1. The CDR3 consists of 17 residues. Looked up from germline, CDR1 is KGHSH and CDR2 is LQKENI. Trimming at V came to 3 bases and at J to 2 bases, leaving 12 bases not matched to a gene. This chain's CDR3 is CASSPSLLTGSNYGYTF. The CDR3 DNA sequence: TGTGCCAGCTCACCTTCGCTTTTGACAGGGTCCAACTATGGCTACACCTTC.

The genes are TRBV5-5 and TRBJ1-1; TRBD1 is a possible D gene (6 bases). The CDR3 loop spans 15 amino acids. V lost 4 bases, J lost 3 bases, and 16 bases lay in between. CDR1 is SGHKS, CDR2 YYEKEE, per germline (reference sequence). This chain's CDR3 is CASSDLTGPDTEAFF. DNA for the CDR3: TGTGCCAGCAGCGACCTGACAGGCCCCGACACTGAAGCTTTCTTT.

The chain couples TRBV7-9 to TRBJ1-5, with D possibly TRBD1 on 6 matching bases. The CDR3 loop spans 17 amino acids. Trimming removed 4 bases from V and 3 bases from J, with 19 bases in between. Germline CDR1 reads SEHNR; CDR2 reads FQNEAQ (reference sequence). CDR3 coding DNA: TGTGCCAGCAGCTCCTTGGGGGGGCCGTCTCACAATCAGCCCCAGCATTTT. Its translation: CASSSLGGPSHNQPQHF. The entire variable domain, with the rest obtained from reference TRBV7-9 and TRBJ1-5, is as follows: DTGVSQNPRHKITKRGQNVTFRCDPISEHNRLYWYRQTLGQGPEFLTYFQNEAQLEKSRLLSDRFSAERPKGSFSTLEIQRTEQGDSAMYLCASSSLGGPSHNQPQHFGDGTRLSIL.

The chain couples TRBV6-1 to TRBJ2-1; D ambiguous. The CDR3 runs to 14 residues. Germline V gives CDR1 MNHNS, CDR2 SASEGT. V gave up 2 bases and J gave up 8 bases, with 13 bases separating them. The CDR3 here is CASSENSLKDEQFF. As DNA, the CDR3 is TGTGCCAGCAGTGAAAACAGCCTGAAGGATGAGCAGTTCTTC.

The rearrangement uses TRBV29-1 and TRBJ2-7; 13 nucleotides align to TRBD2. Losses at the gene ends were 3 bases for V and 4 bases for J; bases not matched to a gene: 9. Germline V gene sequence: CDR1 SQVTM, CDR2 ANQGSEA. CDR3 length: 16 amino acids. CDR3 protein: CSVDRRTSGSEYEQYF. CDR3 sequence (DNA): TGCAGCGTTGACAGAAGGACTAGCGGGAGCGAGTACGAGCAGTACTTC.

This clone has just a few counts. V and J are TRBV6-5 and TRBJ2-2; 8 nucleotides line up with TRBD2. Germline V gene data show CDR1 as MNHEY and CDR2 as SVGAGI. The junction had 3 bases not matched to a gene; V was cut back by 6 bases and J by 0 bases. This CDR3 has 15 residues. For the CDR3, the DNA is TGTGCCAGCAGCCCGGGACTAGCGAACACCGGGGAGCTGTTTTTT. Protein product: CASSPGLANTGELFF.

The chain recombines TRBV7-2 with TRBJ1-1; the D gene is possibly TRBD1 (5 bases). CDR1 is SGHTA, CDR2 FQGNSA, per germline. This CDR3 contains 16 residues. V lost 1 base and J lost 2, with 14 bases in between. The CDR3 DNA is TGTGCCAGCAGCTTAGATATCAGGACAACTAACACTGAAGCTTTCTTT. Amino acids: CASSLDIRTTNTEAFF.

J is TRBJ1-6 and V is TRBV6-1; D ambiguous. CDR3 length: 12 amino acids. Germline lookup yields CDR1 MNHNS and CDR2 SASEGT. The V and J ends lost 6 bases and 6 bases respectively, with 6 bases between them. CDR3 coding DNA: TGTGCCAGCAGGGCTAGTAATTCACCCCTCCACTTT. Translation: CASRASNSPLHF.